The 20 T cell receptor beta chains in this list originate from one sample, sequenced in a study of regulatory and conventional T cells in RAG deficiency. TCRdb keeps only in-frame clones here, not all; method: immunoSEQ multiplex PCR. This sample has tens of thousands of clones; over 80% occur once, and the top ten carry about 5%. This sample was also put to use in a study of regulatory T cells. According to that study: Primers: 52 TRBV forward and 13 TRBJ reverse.

The sample comprised CD8+ T cells sorted from blood. All receptors come from a human donor in good health.

The table lists this clone with a count of one. The chain has TRBV6-1 and TRBJ1-5; 7 bases match TRBD1. V was pared by 5 bases and J by 4 bases, with 5 bases of the junction left unmatched. CDR3 size: 14 residues. CDR1 is MNHNS and CDR2 is SASEGT in the germline V gene. The CDR3 coding sequence is TGTGCCAGCAGTACGACAGGGTCAAATCAGCCCCAGCATTTT. Encoded protein: CASSTTGSNQPQHF.

The rearrangement uses TRBV6-4 and TRBJ2-7, with D hard to call. The CDR3 is made up of 15 amino acids. Germline V gene lookup returns CDR1 MRHNA and CDR2 SNTAGT. Trimming took 4 bases from V and 3 from J, leaving 16 bases between them. The CDR3 reads CASSVIRDGYYEQYF. CDR3 sequence (DNA): TGTGCCAGCAGTGTCATCAGAGACGGTTACTACGAGCAGTACTTC.

Only one count was recorded for this clone. This chain uses TRBV20-1 with TRBJ2-1; no clear D. The CDR3 runs 11 residues. Looked up from germline, CDR1 is DFQATT and CDR2 is SNEGSKA (reference sequence). The ends were cut back, 3 bases at V and 7 bases at J, with 7 bases in the middle. The CDR3 region has the DNA TGCAGTGCTAGTGTGGGTAATGAGCAGTTCTTC. The encoded protein is CSASVGNEQFF.

The chain is built from TRBV27 and TRBJ2-7; D call uncertain. V gave up 0 bases and J gave up 6 bases, with 9 bases separating them. Germline values: CDR1 MNHEY, CDR2 SMNVEV (reference sequence). CDR3 length equals 13 residues. The CDR3 reads CASSLSERSEQYF. The CDR3 bases are TGTGCCAGCAGTTTATCGGAAAGGAGCGAGCAGTACTTC.

The chain carries TRBV6-1 and TRBJ1-1; D might be TRBD1 (5 bases). V lost 6 bases and J lost 1, with 12 bases in between. This CDR3 comprises 14 residues. Germline V gene sequence: CDR1 MNHNS, CDR2 SASEGT. Here the CDR3 reads CASRRDWGNTEAFF. CDR3 in DNA: TGTGCCAGCAGAAGGGACTGGGGGAACACTGAAGCTTTCTTT.

DNA of the CDR3: TGTGCCAGCAGCGCCGTCCCACAGGGGGATGAGCAGTTCTTC. Amino acids: CASSAVPQGDEQFF. The J gene is TRBJ2-1, the V gene TRBV9; 8 nucleotides line up with TRBD1. This CDR3 has 14 amino acids. Germline V gene lookup returns CDR1 SGDLS and CDR2 YYNGEE. The junction had 7 bases not matched to a gene; V was cut back by 3 bases and J by 8 bases. Full variable domain (remainder filled in from reference TRBV9 and TRBJ2-1): DSGVTQTPKHLITATGQRVTLRCSPRSGDLSVYWYQQSLDQGLQFLIQYYNGEERAKGNILERFSAQQFPDLHSELNLSSLELGDSALYFCASSAVPQGDEQFFGPGTRLTVL.

This chain joins TRBV5-1 and TRBJ2-5; D remains unclear. The ends were cut back, 0 bases at V and 7 bases at J, with 4 bases in the middle. The length of the CDR3 is 11 residues. CDR1 and CDR2 from the germline V gene are SGHRS and YFSETQ. The CDR3 region is CASSLGGTQYF. CDR3 bases: TGCGCCAGCAGCTTGGGGGGGACCCAGTACTTC.

The chain recombines TRBV7-6 with TRBJ2-3, with 9 bases matching TRBD2. The V and J ends lost 4 bases and 3 bases, in that order; junction bases with no gene match: 5. This CDR3 is built from 15 residues. The V gene's germline CDR1 is SGHVS and CDR2 FNYEAQ. Written as DNA, the CDR3 is TGTGCCAGCAGCTCTCTAGCGGGGCTTACAGATACGCAGTATTTT. This sequence encodes CASSSLAGLTDTQYF.

J is TRBJ2-2 and V is TRBV14; 12 bases are shared with TRBD2. This CDR3 has 15 residues. From germline, CDR1 is SGHDN and CDR2 FVKESK. V dropped 6 bases and J dropped 7; count of bases not matched to a gene: 6. CDR3 region: CASSRLAGEVGELFF. The DNA of the CDR3 is TGTGCCAGCAGTCGACTAGCGGGAGAGGTCGGGGAGCTGTTTTTT.

The rearrangement uses TRBV29-1 and TRBJ1-2; no definite D call. The CDR3 has 10 amino acids. Germline V gives CDR1 SQVTM, CDR2 ANQGSEA. The V end was cut by 6 bases, the J end by 8 bases, with 10 bases between. CDR3 coding DNA: TGCAGCGTCGGGCGCGAAGGCTACACCTTC. It is translated as CSVGREGYTF. The entire variable domain, with the rest obtained from reference TRBV29-1 and TRBJ1-2, is as follows: SAVISQKPSRDICQRGTSLTIQCQVDSQVTMMFWYRQQPGQSLTLIATANQGSEATYESGFVIDKFPISRPNLTFSTLTVSNMSPEDSSIYLCSVGREGYTFGSGTRLTVV.

The rearrangement joins TRBV5-1 to TRBJ1-1; weak D call: TRBD1 (6 bases). V lost 7 bases, J lost 0 bases, and 16 bases lay in between. The CDR3 loop spans 15 amino acids. Looked up from germline, CDR1 is SGHRS and CDR2 is YFSETQ. The CDR3 DNA is TGCGCCAGCTTGGCAGAAGGGGGGGTGAACACTGAAGCTTTCTTT. Its translation: CASLAEGGVNTEAFF.

The rearrangement uses TRBV10-1 and TRBJ2-1, with D uncertain. Germline CDR1 reads WNHNN; CDR2 reads SYGVQD (reference sequence). The CDR3 has 13 amino acids. V was clipped by 2 bases and J by 10 bases, with 12 bases between them. The CDR3, as DNA: TGCGCCAGCAGTGAGGGAAACACCCTCGAGCAGTTCTTC. Its translation is CASSEGNTLEQFF.

The DNA of the CDR3 is TGTGCCAGCAGTCGGGGGACAGCGAACAATGAAAAACTGTTTTTT. Its translation is CASSRGTANNEKLFF. The chain joins TRBV6-5 to TRBJ1-4, with TRBD1 matching 7 bases. Germline trimming cut 5 bases from V and 5 bases from J; bases unmatched to any gene: 8. The CDR3 covers 15 residues. The germline CDR1 and CDR2 sequences are MNHEY and SVGAGI.

The chain is built from TRBV9 and TRBJ1-1; D unresolved. V was pared by 1 base and J by 1 base, with 5 bases between. This CDR3 spans 13 amino acids. CDR1 and CDR2 (germline): SGDLS, YYNGEE. The CDR3 region is CASSVTANTEAFF. CDR3 DNA sequence: TGTGCCAGCAGCGTAACAGCGAACACTGAAGCTTTCTTT. The variable domain in full, completed from reference TRBV9 and TRBJ1-1, reads DSGVTQTPKHLITATGQRVTLRCSPRSGDLSVYWYQQSLDQGLQFLIQYYNGEERAKGNILERFSAQQFPDLHSELNLSSLELGDSALYFCASSVTANTEAFFGQGTRLTVV.

The chain is built from TRBV7-3 and TRBJ1-1, with a tentative D call TRBD1 (5 bases). V was pared by 3 bases and J by 0 bases, with 8 bases between. Germline V gene sequence: CDR1 SGHTA, CDR2 FQGTGA. This CDR3 comprises 14 residues. CDR3 sequence reads: CASSLPGLNTEAFF. CDR3 bases: TGTGCCAGCAGCTTGCCAGGGCTGAACACTGAAGCTTTCTTT. Full variable domain (rest looked up from reference TRBV7-3 and TRBJ1-1): GAGVSQTPSNKVTEKGKYVELRCDPISGHTALYWYRQSLGQGPEFLIYFQGTGAADDSGLPNDRFFAVRPEGSVSTLKIQRTERGDSAVYLCASSLPGLNTEAFFGQGTRLTVV.

This chain connects TRBV19 to TRBJ2-3; 9 bases are shared with TRBD2. J gave up 4 bases and V 4 bases, and 12 bases lay outside the gene matches. This CDR3 comprises 17 residues. In germline, CDR1 is LNHDA, CDR2 SQIVND (reference sequence). Here the CDR3 reads CASSTREAGGRSDTQYF. In DNA form, the CDR3 reads TGTGCCAGTAGTACCCGCGAGGCGGGGGGGCGGTCAGATACGCAGTATTTT.

The rearrangement joins TRBV19 to TRBJ2-7; unclear D gene. Trimming left V 2 bases short and J 0 bases short, with 8 bases between. Germline V gives CDR1 LNHDA, CDR2 SQIVND (reference sequence). CDR3 length equals 14 residues. CDR3 residues: CASSILSSSYEQYF. DNA for the CDR3: TGTGCCAGTAGTATACTGAGCAGCTCCTACGAGCAGTACTTC.

The table lists this clone with a count of one. The chain recombines TRBV4-2 with TRBJ2-7; 7 bases align to TRBD2. V lost 3 bases to trimming and J lost 2 bases; unmatched junction nucleotides: 7. The CDR3 consists of 15 residues. Germline-derived CDR1 and CDR2 are LGHNA and YNFKEQ. The CDR3 nucleotides read TGTGCCAGCAGCCACAGACTAGCTGCGACCTACGAGCAGTACTTC. Encoded protein: CASSHRLAATYEQYF.

This chain uses TRBV18 with TRBJ2-7; possibly TRBD1 for D (6 bases). Germline CDR1 and CDR2: KGHSH and LQKENI. Deletions cut 6 bases from V and 2 bases from J, with 20 bases between. The CDR3 length is 16 residues. CDR3 loop: CASSSSTGPRPYEQYF. In nucleotides, the CDR3 is TGTGCCAGCTCTTCTTCGACAGGCCCCCGCCCCTACGAGCAGTACTTC.

The rearrangement uses TRBV13 and TRBJ2-1, with 13 bases matching TRBD2. The CDR3 covers 16 residues. Germline V gene lookup returns CDR1 PRHDT and CDR2 FYEKMQ (reference sequence). With V trimmed by 3 bases and J by 6 bases, 5 bases remained unmatched. The CDR3 coding sequence is TGTGCCAGCAGCTTGGGACTAGCGGGATCCCGCAATGAGCAGTTCTTC. Its translation: CASSLGLAGSRNEQFF.